Following are 5 T cell receptor beta chains from one sample sequenced in a study of cytomegalovirus exposure and HLA in healthy donors. Primers: 60 Vbeta forward and 13 Jbeta reverse. The method was immunoSEQ multiplex PCR; TCRdb's version includes in-frame clones alone and lacks a portion of them. The repertoire holds 74,000 or so clones, with 75% to 85% as singletons. Sequencing input: PBMCs. The receptors originated from a man between 45 and 60 years old in good health and CMV-seropositive.

The chain is built from TRBV25-1 and TRBJ1-1; TRBD1 matches at 7 bases. Germline V gene lookup returns CDR1 MGHDK and CDR2 SYGVNS. This CDR3 spans 15 amino acids. The junction had 4 bases not matched to a gene; V was cut back by 3 bases and J by 0 bases. The CDR3 loop reads CASSDPGQVNTEAFF. In DNA, the CDR3 is TGTGCCAGCAGTGACCCCGGACAGGTGAACACTGAAGCTTTCTTT.

The CDR3 loop is CASSGLAGQGQYF. CDR3 nucleotides: TGTGCCAGCAGTGGACTAGCGGGACAGGGCCAGTACTTC. V gene TRBV28 combines with J gene TRBJ2-5, with 12 bases matching TRBD2. Trimming at V came to 5 bases and at J to 10 bases, leaving 5 bases not matched to a gene. The CDR3 has 13 residues. Germline V CDR1 and CDR2: MDHEN, SYDVKM.

V is TRBV6-4 and J is TRBJ2-3, with 11 bases identical to TRBD2. The J segment lost 4 bases and the V segment lost 2 bases, leaving 5 bases of the junction unmatched. Germline V gene lookup returns CDR1 MRHNA and CDR2 SNTAGT. This CDR3 region has 16 residues. DNA for the CDR3: TGTGCCAGCAGTGACGGTCTAGCGGGAGGTGCAGATACGCAGTATTTT. Translating it yields CASSDGLAGGADTQYF.

The rearrangement joins TRBV28 to TRBJ2-7; TRBD1 agrees at 12 bases. With 10 bases clipped from V and 2 bases from J, the junction kept 9 bases outside the gene matches. The CDR3 covers 15 residues. Germline V gene data show CDR1 as MDHEN and CDR2 as SYDVKM. CDR3 nucleotides: TGTGCCACCTGGGGACAGGGGGCATTTGCCTACGAGCAGTACTTC. This sequence encodes CATWGQGAFAYEQYF.

This rearrangement joins TRBV11-3 to TRBJ2-5, with TRBD2 matching 10 bases. Germline CDR1 and CDR2: SGHNT and YENEEA. The V gene end was trimmed by 5 bases and the J gene end by 0 bases; junction bases not matched to a gene: 3. The CDR3 runs 15 residues. CDR3 residues: CASSQGLANQETQYF. CDR3 coding DNA: TGTGCCAGCAGCCAGGGACTAGCGAACCAAGAGACCCAGTACTTC.